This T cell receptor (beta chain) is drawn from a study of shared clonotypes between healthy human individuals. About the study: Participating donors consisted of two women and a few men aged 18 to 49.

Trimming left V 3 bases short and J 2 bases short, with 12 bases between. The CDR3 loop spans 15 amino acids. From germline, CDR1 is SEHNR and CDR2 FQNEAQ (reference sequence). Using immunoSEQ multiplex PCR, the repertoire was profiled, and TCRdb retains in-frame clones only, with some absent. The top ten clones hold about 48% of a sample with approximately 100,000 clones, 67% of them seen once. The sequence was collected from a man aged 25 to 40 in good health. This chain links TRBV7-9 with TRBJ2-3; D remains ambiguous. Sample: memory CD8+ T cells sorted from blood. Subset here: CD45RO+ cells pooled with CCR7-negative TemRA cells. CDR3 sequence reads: CASSLGQQLTDTQYF. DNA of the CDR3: TGTGCCAGCAGCTTGGGCCAGCAACTCACAGATACGCAGTATTTT.